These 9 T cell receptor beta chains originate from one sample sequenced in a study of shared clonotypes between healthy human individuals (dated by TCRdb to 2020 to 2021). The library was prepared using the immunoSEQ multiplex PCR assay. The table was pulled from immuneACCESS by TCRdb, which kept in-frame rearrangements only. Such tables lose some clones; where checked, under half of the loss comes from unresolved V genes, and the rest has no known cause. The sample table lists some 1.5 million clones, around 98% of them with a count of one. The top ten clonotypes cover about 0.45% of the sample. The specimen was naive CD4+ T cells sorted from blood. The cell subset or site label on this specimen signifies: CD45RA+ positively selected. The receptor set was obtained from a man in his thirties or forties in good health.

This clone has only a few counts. This CDR3 is CATSPQGASPYGYTF. The CDR3 DNA reads TGTGCCACTTCACCTCAGGGTGCGTCTCCCTATGGCTACACCTTC. The V call is TRBV19, the J call TRBJ1-2; a possible D gene is TRBD1 (5 bases). The V gene's germline CDR1 is LNHDA and CDR2 SQIVND (reference sequence). V was clipped by 10 bases and J by 4 bases, with 22 bases between them. This CDR3 is built from 15 residues.

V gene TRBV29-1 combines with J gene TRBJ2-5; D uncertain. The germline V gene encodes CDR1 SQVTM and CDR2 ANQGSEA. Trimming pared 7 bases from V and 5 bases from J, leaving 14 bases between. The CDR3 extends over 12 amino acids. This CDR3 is CSAKDGRETQYF. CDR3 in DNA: TGCAGCGCTAAGGACGGACGGGAGACCCAGTACTTC.

The chain's CDR3 is CSSRTASTEAFF. The CDR3 DNA follows: TGCAGCTCACGGACAGCCTCCACTGAAGCTTTCTTT. This rearrangement joins TRBV29-1 to TRBJ1-1; D possibly corresponds to TRBD1 (6 bases). The germline V gene encodes CDR1 SQVTM and CDR2 ANQGSEA. The CDR3 is made up of 12 amino acids. V lost 8 bases and J 4 bases, leaving 14 bases between the germline ends. The whole variable domain, remainder taken from reference TRBV29-1 and TRBJ1-1, is SAVISQKPSRDICQRGTSLTIQCQVDSQVTMMFWYRQQPGQSLTLIATANQGSEATYESGFVIDKFPISRPNLTFSTLTVSNMSPEDSSIYLCSSRTASTEAFFGQGTRLTVV.

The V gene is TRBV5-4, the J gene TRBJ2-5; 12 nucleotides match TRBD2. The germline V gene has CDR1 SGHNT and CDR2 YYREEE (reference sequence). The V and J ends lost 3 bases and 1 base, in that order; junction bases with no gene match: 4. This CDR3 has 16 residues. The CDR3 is CASSSRTSGVQETQYF. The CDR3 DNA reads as TGTGCCAGCAGCTCCCGGACTAGCGGGGTCCAAGAGACCCAGTACTTC.

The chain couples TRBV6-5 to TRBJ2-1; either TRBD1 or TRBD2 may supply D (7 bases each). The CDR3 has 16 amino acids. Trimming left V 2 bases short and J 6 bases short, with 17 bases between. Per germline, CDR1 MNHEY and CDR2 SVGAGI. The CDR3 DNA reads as TGTGCCAGCAGTTACCCTACTAGCGCAGGGGGCAATGAGCAGTTCTTC. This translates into CASSYPTSAGGNEQFF.

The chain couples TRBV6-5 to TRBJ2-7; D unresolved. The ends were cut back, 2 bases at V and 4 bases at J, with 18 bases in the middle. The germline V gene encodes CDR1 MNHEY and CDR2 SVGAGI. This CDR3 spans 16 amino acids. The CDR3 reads CASSYNGRGALYEQYF. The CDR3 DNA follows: TGTGCCAGCAGTTACAACGGACGCGGAGCCCTATACGAGCAGTACTTC.

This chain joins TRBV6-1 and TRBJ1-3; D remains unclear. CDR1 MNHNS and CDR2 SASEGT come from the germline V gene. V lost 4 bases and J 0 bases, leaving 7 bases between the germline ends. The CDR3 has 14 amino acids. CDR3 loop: CASSAHRSGNTIYF. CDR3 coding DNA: TGTGCCAGCAGTGCCCATCGCTCTGGAAACACCATATATTTT.

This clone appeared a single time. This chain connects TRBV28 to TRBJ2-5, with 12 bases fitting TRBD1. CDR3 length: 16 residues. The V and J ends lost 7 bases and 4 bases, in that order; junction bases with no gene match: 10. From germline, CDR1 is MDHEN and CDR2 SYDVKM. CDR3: CASTTTGTGGRETQYF. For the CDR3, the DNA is TGTGCCAGCACTACCACCGGGACAGGGGGCAGAGAGACCCAGTACTTC. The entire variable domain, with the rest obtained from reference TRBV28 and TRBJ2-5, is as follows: DVKVTQSSRYLVKRTGEKVFLECVQDMDHENMFWYRQDPGLGLRLIYFSYDVKMKEKGDIPEGYSVSREKKERFSLILESASTNQTSMYLCASTTTGTGGRETQYFGPGTRLLVL.

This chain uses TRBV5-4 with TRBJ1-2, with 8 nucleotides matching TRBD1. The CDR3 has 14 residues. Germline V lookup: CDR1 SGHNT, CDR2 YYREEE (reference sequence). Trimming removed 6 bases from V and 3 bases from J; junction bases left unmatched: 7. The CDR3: CASTIEQGDYGYTF. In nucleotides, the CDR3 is TGTGCCAGCACCATCGAACAGGGGGACTATGGCTACACCTTC.